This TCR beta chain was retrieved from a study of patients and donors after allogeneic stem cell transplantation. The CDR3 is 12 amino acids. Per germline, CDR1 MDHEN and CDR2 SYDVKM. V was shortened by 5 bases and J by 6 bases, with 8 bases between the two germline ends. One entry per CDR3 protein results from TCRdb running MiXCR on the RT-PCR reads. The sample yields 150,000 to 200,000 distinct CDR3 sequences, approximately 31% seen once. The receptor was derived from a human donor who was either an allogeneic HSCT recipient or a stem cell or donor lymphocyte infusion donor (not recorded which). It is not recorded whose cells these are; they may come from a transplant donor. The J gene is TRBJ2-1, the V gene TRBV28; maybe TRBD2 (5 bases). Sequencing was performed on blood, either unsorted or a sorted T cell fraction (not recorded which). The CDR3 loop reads CASSPTSNEQFF. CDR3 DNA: TGTGCCAGCAGTCCCACTAGCAATGAGCAGTTCTTC.